The rows below give T cell receptor beta chains drawn from one sample of a study of control samples from healthy donors and cancer patients. Sequencing was performed with immunoSEQ multiplex PCR; in TCRdb, only in-frame clones are kept and a portion is missing. The sample comprises fewer than 100,000 clones, more than 75% of which are singletons, and over 7.5% rests with the top ten. The sequencing sample was made of blood. The receptors here all came from a woman aged 55 to 70 in good health. CDR3s include the opening cysteine and the closing phenylalanine or tryptophan. The D gene is left open where the match is weak. Rows give clone size only sometimes, using once, few, many, or a class for an expanded clone.

j_call: TRBJ1-2; clone_size: once; v_call: TRBV6-1; d_call: -; cdr3_aa: CASSEGFFRSGTNYGYTF; cdr3_nt: TGTGCCAGCAGTGAAGGGTTTTTTAGATCCGGGACCAACTATGGCTACACCTTC
j_call: TRBJ2-3; clone_size: -; v_call: TRBV11-3; d_call: -; cdr3_aa: CASRVSAGTDTQYF; cdr3_nt: TGTGCCAGCAGGGTTTCGGCGGGCACAGATACGCAGTATTTT
j_call: TRBJ2-3; clone_size: -; v_call: TRBV2; d_call: TRBD2; cdr3_aa: CASSERTSGGTDTQYF; cdr3_nt: TGTGCCAGCAGTGAACGGACTAGCGGGGGTACAGATACGCAGTATTTT
j_call: TRBJ1-3; clone_size: -; v_call: TRBV7-2; d_call: -; cdr3_aa: CASKRGYGNTIYF; cdr3_nt: TGTGCCAGCAAACGAGGATACGGAAACACCATATATTTT
j_call: TRBJ1-4; clone_size: -; v_call: TRBV5-6; d_call: -; cdr3_aa: CASSPGTEATNEKLFF; cdr3_nt: TGTGCCAGCAGCCCCGGGACGGAAGCAACTAATGAAAAACTGTTTTTT
j_call: TRBJ1-1; clone_size: -; v_call: TRBV7-9; d_call: -; cdr3_aa: CASSLGLGMNTEAFF; cdr3_nt: TGTGCCAGCAGCTTAGGCCTGGGGATGAACACTGAAGCTTTCTTT
j_call: TRBJ2-2; clone_size: -; v_call: TRBV5-4; d_call: TRBD1; cdr3_aa: CASSLARDRVTGELFF; cdr3_nt: TGTGCCAGCAGCTTGGCCCGGGACAGGGTCACCGGGGAGCTGTTTTTT
j_call: TRBJ1-2; clone_size: -; v_call: TRBV5-1; d_call: TRBD1; cdr3_aa: CASSPTGGVGYTF; cdr3_nt: TGCGCCAGCAGCCCTACAGGGGGCGTAGGCTACACCTTC
j_call: TRBJ2-1; clone_size: -; v_call: TRBV3-1/TRBV3-2; d_call: -; cdr3_aa: CASSPRGRIVNEQFF; cdr3_nt: TGTGCCAGCAGCCCCCGGGGGAGAATTGTCAATGAGCAGTTCTTC
j_call: TRBJ2-7; clone_size: -; v_call: TRBV5-1; d_call: -; cdr3_aa: CASSLVALEPDEQYF; cdr3_nt: TGCGCCAGCAGCTTGGTAGCCCTAGAACCGGACGAGCAGTACTTC
j_call: TRBJ2-7; clone_size: -; v_call: TRBV5-1; d_call: -; cdr3_aa: CASSLGVRYEQYF; cdr3_nt: TGCGCCAGCAGCTTGGGGGTAAGGTACGAGCAGTACTTC
j_call: TRBJ2-7; clone_size: -; v_call: TRBV4-3; d_call: TRBD2; cdr3_aa: CASSQDEAGSSYEQYF; cdr3_nt: TGCGCCAGCAGCCAAGATGAAGCGGGGAGCTCCTACGAGCAGTACTTC
j_call: TRBJ1-1; clone_size: many; v_call: TRBV30; d_call: -; cdr3_aa: CAWSTLRGTEAFF; cdr3_nt: TGTGCCTGGAGCACCCTTCGGGGGACTGAAGCTTTCTTT
j_call: TRBJ1-5; clone_size: -; v_call: TRBV6-5; d_call: -; cdr3_aa: CASSSDGNQPQHF; cdr3_nt: TGTGCCAGCAGTTCCGACGGGAATCAGCCCCAGCATTTT
j_call: TRBJ2-6; clone_size: -; v_call: TRBV19; d_call: -; cdr3_aa: CASSQYNSGANVLTF; cdr3_nt: TGTGCCAGTAGTCAATACAACTCTGGGGCCAACGTCCTGACTTTC
j_call: TRBJ2-1; clone_size: few; v_call: TRBV7-9; d_call: -; cdr3_aa: CASSLLIYNEQFF; cdr3_nt: TGTGCCAGCAGCTTACTTATTTACAATGAGCAGTTCTTC